Each of the 28 T cell receptor beta chains below was sequenced from the same sample in a study of blood T cell repertoires in COVID-19. Method: immunoSEQ multiplex PCR; TCRdb's copy keeps in-frame clones and lacks some. The sample carries about 98,000 clones, 87% recorded once. Sample: peripheral blood. These receptor sequences come from a man aged 50 to 59 with active COVID-19.

This clone has a handful of counts. The chain uses TRBV7-2 and TRBJ2-7, with a tentative D call TRBD1 (6 bases). V dropped 2 bases and J dropped 0 bases, with 11 bases sitting between them. Germline lookup yields CDR1 SGHTA and CDR2 FQGNSA. The CDR3 has 15 amino acids. CDR3 loop: CASSLLRGSSYEQYF. CDR3 sequence (DNA): TGTGCCAGCAGCTTACTGAGGGGGAGCTCCTACGAGCAGTACTTC.

The chain is built from TRBV19 and TRBJ1-5, with TRBD1 identical over 7 bases. The CDR3 runs 16 residues. The germline CDR1 and CDR2 sequences are LNHDA and SQIVND (reference sequence). Trimming cost V 6 bases and J 1 base; bases outside gene matches: 9. The CDR3 sequence: CASSRLTGQSNQPQHF. The CDR3 DNA is TGTGCCAGTAGCCGCCTCACGGGACAGAGCAATCAGCCCCAGCATTTT.

This chain joins TRBV5-4 and TRBJ1-6, with 12 positions matching TRBD1. Germline CDR1 is SGHNT and CDR2 is YYREEE (reference sequence). Unmatched junction bases numbered 4, after V lost 0 bases and J lost 6 bases. This CDR3 spans 17 amino acids. CDR3 sequence: CASSLVGTGGVNSPLHF. The CDR3 coding sequence is TGTGCCAGCAGCTTGGTCGGGACAGGGGGCGTTAATTCACCCCTCCACTTT.

The chain recombines TRBV12-3 or TRBV12-4 with TRBJ2-3; unclear D gene. CDR3 length: 13 amino acids. The V gene lost 1 base and the J gene lost 3 bases, with 5 bases spanning the gap. The CDR3 DNA reads TGTGCCAGCAGTTTAGGGGCGACAGATACGCAGTATTTT. Translation gives CASSLGATDTQYF.

Only one count was recorded for this clone. The V call is TRBV4-2, the J call TRBJ2-3; 7 positions match TRBD2. CDR1 and CDR2 (germline): LGHNA, YNFKEQ. Losses at the gene ends were 0 bases for V and 5 bases for J; bases not matched to a gene: 14. CDR3 length equals 18 residues. In DNA, the CDR3 is TGTGCCAGCAGCCAAGATCGTCCGTTTGGCGGGGGTCGAGATACGCAGTATTTT. It codes for CASSQDRPFGGGRDTQYF.

The chain recombines TRBV10-3 with TRBJ1-2, with a weak D call TRBD1 (6 bases). This CDR3 spans 13 amino acids. The germline V gene has CDR1 ENHRY and CDR2 SYGVKD. With 6 bases removed from V and 8 bases from J, the gap between germline ends came to 16 bases. In DNA form, the CDR3 reads TGTGCCATCAGCCTTCCTGGGGGCGCGGGCTACACCTTC. It encodes CAISLPGGAGYTF.

The chain uses TRBV29-1 and TRBJ2-3, with TRBD2 matching over 7 bases. The CDR3 is 14 residues long. The trim removed 7 bases at V and 10 bases at J, leaving 17 bases unmatched. Germline assignment: CDR1 SQVTM and CDR2 ANQGSEA. The CDR3 nucleotides are TGCAGCGGCCGGAGCAGGGAGGGCCAAGGTCCGCAGTATTTT. Translation: CSGRSREGQGPQYF.

The CDR3 region is CASTLRTSDTQYF. DNA for the CDR3: TGTGCCAGCACCCTACGAACCTCAGATACGCAGTATTTT. This chain connects TRBV5-5 to TRBJ2-3; no reliable D call. Trimming pared 6 bases from V and 4 bases from J, leaving 12 bases between. In germline, CDR1 is SGHKS, CDR2 YYEKEE (reference sequence). There are 13 residues in the CDR3.

The chain carries TRBV7-2 and TRBJ1-4; TRBD1 might be the D (5 bases). V was clipped by 2 bases and J by 0 bases, with 7 bases between them. The CDR3 has 15 amino acids. Germline V lookup: CDR1 SGHTA, CDR2 FQGNSA. The CDR3 reads CASSLWGATNEKLFF. The CDR3 DNA follows: TGTGCCAGCAGCTTATGGGGGGCAACTAATGAAAAACTGTTTTTT.

The chain couples TRBV19 to TRBJ1-5; 7 bases align to TRBD1. Per the germline V gene, CDR1 is LNHDA and CDR2 is SQIVND (reference sequence). The CDR3 consists of 14 residues. Unmatched junction bases numbered 5, after V lost 4 bases and J lost 5 bases. CDR3 amino acids: CASSTDRWDQPQHF. For the CDR3, the DNA is TGTGCCAGTAGTACGGACAGGTGGGATCAGCCCCAGCATTTT. Looking up the rest from reference TRBV19 and TRBJ1-5 gives the full variable domain: DGGITQSPKYLFRKEGQNVTLSCEQNLNHDAMYWYRQDPGQGLRLIYYSQIVNDFQKGDIAEGYSVSREKKESFPLTVTSAQKNPTAFYLCASSTDRWDQPQHFGDGTRLSIL.

The chain couples TRBV5-1 to TRBJ1-1; unclear D gene. CDR1 and CDR2 from the germline V gene are SGHRS and YFSETQ. The CDR3 contains 10 residues. Trimming pared 3 bases from V and 7 bases from J, leaving 4 bases between. CDR3 bases: TGCGCCAGCAGCTCCTTTGAAGCTTTCTTT. This gives the protein CASSSFEAFF.

This clone was counted once. V is TRBV5-4 and J is TRBJ1-2, with 9 bases aligning to TRBD1. V was clipped by 0 bases and J by 4 bases; unmatched bases: 7. Germline CDR1 reads SGHNT; CDR2 reads YYREEE (reference sequence). The CDR3 is 16 residues long. The DNA for the CDR3 is TGTGCCAGCAGCTTGGCCGGGACAGGGTTTGGCTATGGCTACACCTTC. Translation gives CASSLAGTGFGYGYTF.

In its sample, this clone was seen once. This chain joins TRBV10-3 and TRBJ2-1; 13 nucleotides line up with TRBD2. The germline CDR1 and CDR2 sequences are ENHRY and SYGVKD. This CDR3 is 16 amino acids long. Unmatched junction bases numbered 7, after V lost 6 bases and J lost 5 bases. The CDR3 nucleotides are TGTGCCATCAGCCCCGGGACTAGCGGGGAAGACAATGAGCAGTTCTTC. Amino acid sequence: CAISPGTSGEDNEQFF.

This rearrangement joins TRBV27 to TRBJ1-1, with D hard to call. This CDR3 region has 16 residues. The V gene's germline CDR1 is MNHEY and CDR2 SMNVEV (reference sequence). V lost 2 bases and J 0 bases, leaving 13 bases between the germline ends. In nucleotides, the CDR3 is TGTGCCAGCAGTTTAGTGAGAGAGTCAATGAACACTGAAGCTTTCTTT. Translating gives CASSLVRESMNTEAFF.

The V call is TRBV11-1, the J call TRBJ2-3; D perhaps matches TRBD2 (6 bases). Trimming took 9 bases from V and 4 from J, leaving 11 bases between them. CDR3 size: 12 residues. CDR1 SGHAT and CDR2 FQDESV come from the germline V gene (reference sequence). CDR3 amino acids: CASSTSPDTQYF. DNA for the CDR3: TGTGCCAGTTCGACTAGTCCAGATACGCAGTATTTT.

J is TRBJ1-1 and V is TRBV3-1 (or the pseudogene TRBV3-2); possible D gene TRBD1, 5 bases. The germline V and J ends were trimmed by 4 bases and 10 bases, with 19 bases remaining between them. This CDR3 has 14 amino acids. The germline V gene encodes CDR1 LGHDT and CDR2 YNNKEL (reference sequence). This CDR3 reads CASSLRGESLRAFF. In DNA form, the CDR3 reads TGTGCCAGCAGCCTCCGGGGGGAGTCACTGAGAGCTTTCTTT.

V and J are TRBV7-9 and TRBJ1-4; unclear D gene. Germline CDR1 and CDR2: SEHNR and FQNEAQ (reference sequence). The CDR3 length is 15 residues. V shed 1 base and J shed 4 bases, with 10 bases lying between them. For the CDR3, the DNA is TGTGCCAGCAGCTTAGGGCAGTCCCATAATGAAAAACTGTTTTTT. As protein: CASSLGQSHNEKLFF.

The V call is TRBV2, the J call TRBJ1-3; no definite D call. Trimming cost V 6 bases and J 2 bases, with 11 bases left between them. CDR3 size: 14 residues. CDR1 SNHLY and CDR2 FYNNEI come from the germline V gene. The CDR3 bases are TGTGCCAGCAGGCCTCGGGGTACTGGAAACACCATATATTTT. Translating it yields CASRPRGTGNTIYF.

The gene calls are TRBV9 and TRBJ2-7, with a tentative D call TRBD2 (6 bases). Germline assignment: CDR1 SGDLS and CDR2 YYNGEE. Trimming stripped 4 bases from V and 6 bases from J, with 8 bases between. This CDR3 contains 11 residues. The CDR3 nucleotides read TGTGCCAGCAGCCCCGGGAGCGAGCAGTACTTC. Translating it yields CASSPGSEQYF.

The rearrangement uses TRBV9 and TRBJ2-5, with 9 bases aligning to TRBD2. V gave up 0 bases and J gave up 4 bases; unmatched junction bases: 4. This CDR3 comprises 15 residues. The germline CDR1 and CDR2 sequences are SGDLS and YYNGEE. CDR3 bases: TGTGCCAGCAGCGTAGGACTAGCGGTTCGAGAGACCCAGTACTTC. This codes for CASSVGLAVRETQYF.

The rearrangement links TRBV6-6 to TRBJ1-1, with D maybe TRBD1 (6 bases). The CDR3 length is 16 residues. CDR1 and CDR2 (germline): MNHNY, SVGAGI (reference sequence). V was cut by 5 bases and J by 1 base, with 17 bases left in between. CDR3 residues: CASSPPMTGENTEAFF. The CDR3 nucleotides are TGTGCCAGCAGTCCACCCATGACAGGCGAGAACACTGAAGCTTTCTTT.

This chain connects TRBV18 to TRBJ2-1; TRBD2 matches at 7 bases. The CDR3 covers 15 residues. J lost 0 bases, V lost 6 bases, and 5 bases had no gene match. Looked up from germline, CDR1 is KGHSH and CDR2 is LQKENI. This CDR3 is CASSPGTNSYNEQFF. CDR3 bases: TGTGCCAGCTCGCCCGGGACTAACTCCTACAATGAGCAGTTCTTC.

The V gene is TRBV5-6, the J gene TRBJ1-5, with 7 bases lining up with TRBD1. J was trimmed by 3 bases and V by 4 bases; bases with no gene match: 7. The CDR3 loop spans 15 amino acids. The germline V gene encodes CDR1 SGHDT and CDR2 YYEEEE. CDR3 nucleotide sequence: TGTGCCAGCAGCCTTACAGGGGCGGTCAATCAGCCCCAGCATTTT. Amino acid sequence: CASSLTGAVNQPQHF.

The chain employs TRBV27 and TRBJ2-1, with TRBD2 matching 11 bases. Germline V CDR1 and CDR2: MNHEY, SMNVEV (reference sequence). The V segment lost 2 bases and the J segment 7 bases; nucleotides outside the gene matches: 10. The CDR3 runs to 17 residues. The CDR3 coding sequence is TGTGCCAGCAGTTTAAAACCGCTAGCGGGGGGAATTAATGAGCAGTTCTTC. It encodes CASSLKPLAGGINEQFF.

In its sample, this clone was seen a few times. The chain is built from TRBV5-4 and TRBJ1-1, with 7 bases that match TRBD1. The CDR3 has 14 residues. Germline V CDR1 and CDR2: SGHNT, YYREEE (reference sequence). The V segment lost 2 bases and the J segment 5 bases; nucleotides outside the gene matches: 6. CDR3 sequence reads: CASSLGGPRTEAFF. The CDR3, as DNA: TGTGCCAGCAGCTTAGGGGGCCCCCGGACTGAAGCTTTCTTT.

The chain recombines TRBV6-6 with TRBJ1-5; 10 nucleotides agree with TRBD1. The length of the CDR3 is 16 residues. With V trimmed by 6 bases and J by 3 bases, 8 bases remained unmatched. The germline V gene has CDR1 MNHNY and CDR2 SVGAGI (reference sequence). CDR3 sequence (DNA): TGTGCCAGCAGCCCCCGGGACAGGGGCCACAATCAGCCCCAGCATTTT. As protein: CASSPRDRGHNQPQHF.

V gene TRBV18 combines with J gene TRBJ1-4; no definite D call. This CDR3 is 14 amino acids long. In germline, CDR1 is KGHSH, CDR2 LQKENI. V was trimmed by 2 bases and J by 4 bases, leaving 8 bases between them. CDR3 loop: CASSPKGDNEKLFF. CDR3 bases: TGTGCCAGCTCACCAAAGGGAGATAATGAAAAACTGTTTTTT.

V and J are TRBV7-9 and TRBJ1-1; 8 nucleotides agree with TRBD1. V was clipped by 11 bases and J by 4 bases; unmatched bases: 12. The CDR3 contains 14 residues. Germline CDR1 and CDR2: SEHNR and FQNEAQ (reference sequence). The CDR3 loop is CAGTGGPIGTEAFF. The CDR3 DNA follows: TGTGCCGGTACAGGGGGACCTATAGGCACTGAAGCTTTCTTT.